This T cell receptor beta chain was captured in a study of blood T cell repertoires in COVID-19. Turning to the study itself: The United States, Italy and Spain were the sources of the acute and convalescent COVID-19 samples. PBMCs, B-cell-depleted T cells, or T cells were the source of the cDNA or gDNA that made up the material.

In the original processing: Estimation of nucleated cell counts was performed using reference gene primer amplification. Sequencing used immunoSEQ multiplex PCR; TCRdb keeps in-frame clones, though not all of them. Clonal size and the V and J genes are those of that table, whereas D and trimming came from the DNA. The data contain some 130,000 clones, less than 90% of them singletons. This CDR3 is built from 18 residues. With 3 bases removed from V and 1 base from J, the gap between germline ends came to 20 bases. The germline V gene encodes CDR1 PRHDT and CDR2 FYEKMQ (reference sequence). The specimen sequenced was peripheral blood. The origin of this receptor is a man between 65 and 85 years old with acute or convalescent COVID-19. The chain employs TRBV13 and TRBJ2-3; TRBD2 is a possible D gene (6 bases). CDR3 DNA: TGTGCCAGCAGCTTGGGACTGGCCTTAAGTTCTGGCACAGATACGCAGTATTTT. This translates into CASSLGLALSSGTDTQYF.